The source of this T cell receptor beta chain is a study of T cell repertoires in cytomegalovirus infection. V was pared by 8 bases and J by 0 bases, with 10 bases between. CDR3 length: 13 amino acids. The germline V gene encodes CDR1 MNHNS and CDR2 SASEGT. This clonotype was observed a handful of times. TCRdb re-derived calls from the reads in MiXCR, one entry per CDR3 protein. The sample lists 300,000 to 450,000 distinct CDR3 sequences, less than 20% occurring once. The TCR comes from a human donor in good health (CMV status not recorded). Some clones in this sample may be carry-over from other donors' samples. The chain carries TRBV6-1 and TRBJ1-1; TRBD1 is a possible D gene (5 bases). Sequencing was performed on PBMCs. The CDR3 loop is CASATDMNTEAFF. CDR3 nucleotides: TGTGCCAGCGCGACAGACATGAACACTGAAGCTTTCTTT.